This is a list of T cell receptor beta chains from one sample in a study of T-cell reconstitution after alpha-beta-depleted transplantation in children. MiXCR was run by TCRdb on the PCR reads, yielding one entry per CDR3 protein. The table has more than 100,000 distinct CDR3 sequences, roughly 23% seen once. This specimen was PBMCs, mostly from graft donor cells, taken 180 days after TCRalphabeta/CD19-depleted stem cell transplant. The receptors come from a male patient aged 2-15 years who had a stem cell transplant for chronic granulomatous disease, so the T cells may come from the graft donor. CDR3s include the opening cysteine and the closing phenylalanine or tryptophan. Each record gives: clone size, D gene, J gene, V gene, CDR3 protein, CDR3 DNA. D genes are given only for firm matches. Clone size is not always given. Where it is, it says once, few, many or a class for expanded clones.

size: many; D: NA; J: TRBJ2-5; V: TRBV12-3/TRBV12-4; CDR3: CASTRDMVTQYF; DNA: TGTGCCAGCACCCGAGATATGGTGACCCAGTACTTC
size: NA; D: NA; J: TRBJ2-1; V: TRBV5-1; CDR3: CASRTLYNEQFF; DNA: TGCGCCAGCAGGACTTTATACAATGAGCAGTTCTTC
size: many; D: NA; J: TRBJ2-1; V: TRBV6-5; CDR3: CASPQQFF; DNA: TGTGCCAGCCCACAGCAGTTCTTC
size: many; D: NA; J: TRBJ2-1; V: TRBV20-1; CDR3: CSARDLGFYNEQFF; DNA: TGCAGTGCTAGAGATCTGGGTTTCTACAATGAGCAGTTCTTC
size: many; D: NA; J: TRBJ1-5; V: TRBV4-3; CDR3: CASSQDTGVGNQPQHF; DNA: TGCGCCAGCAGCCAAGATACGGGCGTCGGCAATCAGCCCCAGCATTTT
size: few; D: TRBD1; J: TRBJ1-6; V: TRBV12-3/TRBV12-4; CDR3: CASARTGRYNSPLHF; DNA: TGTGCCAGCGCCAGGACAGGGCGCTATAATTCACCCCTCCACTTT
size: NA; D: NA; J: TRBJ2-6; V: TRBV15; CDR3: CATSRDSGSGANGLTF; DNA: TGTGCCACCAGCAGAGATTCAGGCTCTGGGGCCAACGGCCTGACTTTC
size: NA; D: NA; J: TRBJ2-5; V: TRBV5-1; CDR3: CASSLPSVQETQYF; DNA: TGCGCCAGCAGCTTGCCCTCGGTTCAAGAGACCCAGTACTTC
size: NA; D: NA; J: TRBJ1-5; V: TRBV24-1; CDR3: CATSDNNQPQHF; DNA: TGTGCCACCAGTGATAACAATCAGCCCCAGCATTTT
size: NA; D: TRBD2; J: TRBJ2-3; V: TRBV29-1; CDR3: CSVDPSGRARDTQYF; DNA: TGCAGCGTTGACCCTAGCGGGAGGGCGCGAGATACGCAGTATTTT
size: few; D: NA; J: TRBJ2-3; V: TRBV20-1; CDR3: CSARGGGGNTDTQYF; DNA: TGCAGTGCTAGAGGTGGAGGCGGAAACACAGATACGCAGTATTTT
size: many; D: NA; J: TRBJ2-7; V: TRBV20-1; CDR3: CSAPWLRPRPYEQYF; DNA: TGCAGTGCTCCTTGGCTTCGGCCCCGGCCATACGAGCAGTACTTC
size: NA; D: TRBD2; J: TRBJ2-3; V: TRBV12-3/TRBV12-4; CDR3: CASTSGRGAGDTQYF; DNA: TGTGCCAGCACCTCCGGGCGGGGGGCAGGAGATACGCAGTATTTT
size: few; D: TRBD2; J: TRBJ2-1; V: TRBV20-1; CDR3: CSPGRVVSGRAVLFF; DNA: TGCAGTCCAGGGCGGGTGGTTAGCGGGAGGGCCGTATTGTTCTTC
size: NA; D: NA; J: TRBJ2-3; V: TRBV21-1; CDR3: CASTNLTDSCTDTQYF; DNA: TGTGCCAGCACCAACCTAACGGACAGTTGCACAGATACGCAGTATTTT
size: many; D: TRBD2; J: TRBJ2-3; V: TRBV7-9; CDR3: CASSSGLAGVADTQYF; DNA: TGTGCCAGCAGCTCGGGACTAGCGGGAGTGGCAGATACGCAGTATTTT
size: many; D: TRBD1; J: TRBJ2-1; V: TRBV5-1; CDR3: CASSKGTAYNEQFF; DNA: TGCGCCAGCAGCAAAGGGACAGCCTACAATGAGCAGTTCTTC
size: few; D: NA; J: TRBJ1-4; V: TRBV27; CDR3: CATDYSPGHDEEKLFF; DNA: TGTGCCACGGACTACTCCCCGGGACACGATGAGGAAAAACTGTTTTTT
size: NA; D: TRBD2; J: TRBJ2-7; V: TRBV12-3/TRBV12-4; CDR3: CASSLKVTSGNYEQYF; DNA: TGTGCCAGCAGTTTAAAGGTCACTAGCGGGAACTACGAGCAGTACTTC
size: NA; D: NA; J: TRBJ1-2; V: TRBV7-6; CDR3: CASSLDGPFLGYTF; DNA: TGTGCCAGCAGCTTAGACGGTCCCTTTCTCGGCTACACCTTC
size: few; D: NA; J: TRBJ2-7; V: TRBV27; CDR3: CASSFSGSGEQYF; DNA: TGTGCCAGCAGTTTCTCGGGGAGCGGCGAGCAGTACTTC
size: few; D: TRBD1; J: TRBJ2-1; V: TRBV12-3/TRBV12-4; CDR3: CASSPRGIEQFF; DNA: TGTGCCAGCAGTCCCAGGGGGATTGAGCAGTTCTTC
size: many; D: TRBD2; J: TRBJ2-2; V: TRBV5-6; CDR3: CASSLPLLAGSTGELFF; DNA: TGTGCCAGCAGCTTGCCGCTGCTAGCGGGATCTACCGGGGAGCTGTTTTTT
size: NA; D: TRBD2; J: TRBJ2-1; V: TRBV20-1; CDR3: CSAGTSGGLSEQFF; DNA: TGCAGTGCTGGGACTAGCGGGGGCCTCAGTGAGCAGTTCTTC
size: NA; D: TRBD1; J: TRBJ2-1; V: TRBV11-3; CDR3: CASSLPRDSPEQFF; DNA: TGTGCCAGCAGCTTACCCCGGGACAGTCCCGAGCAGTTCTTC
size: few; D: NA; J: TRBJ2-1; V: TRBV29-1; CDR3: CSVRISGRSYNEQFF; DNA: TGCAGCGTTCGTATCAGCGGAAGATCCTACAATGAGCAGTTCTTC
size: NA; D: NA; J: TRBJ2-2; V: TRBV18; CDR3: CASSPEGAWELFF; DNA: TGTGCCAGCTCACCTGAAGGGGCATGGGAGCTGTTTTTT
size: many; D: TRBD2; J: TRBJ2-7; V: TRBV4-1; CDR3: CASSRKLGLAGVQAQTYEQYF; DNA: TGCGCCAGCAGCCGAAAGCTGGGACTAGCGGGAGTACAGGCCCAGACATACGAGCAGTACTTC
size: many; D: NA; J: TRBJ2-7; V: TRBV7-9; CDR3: CASSFSGAYEQYF; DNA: TGTGCCAGCAGTTTTAGCGGAGCCTACGAGCAGTACTTC
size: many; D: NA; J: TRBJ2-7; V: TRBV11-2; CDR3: CASSFGGIVYEQYF; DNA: TGTGCCAGCAGCTTCGGAGGGATTGTCTACGAGCAGTACTTC
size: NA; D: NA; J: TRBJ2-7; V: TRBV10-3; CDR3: CAISPGDSSYEQYF; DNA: TGTGCCATCAGTCCAGGGGACTCCTCGTACGAGCAGTACTTC
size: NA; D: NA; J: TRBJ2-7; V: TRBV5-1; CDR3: CASSLANTPRTYEQYF; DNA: TGCGCCAGCAGCTTGGCCAACACACCCAGAACCTACGAGCAGTACTTC
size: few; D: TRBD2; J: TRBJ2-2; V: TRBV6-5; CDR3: CASKTAGETGELFF; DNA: TGTGCCAGCAAAACAGCGGGAGAGACCGGGGAGCTGTTTTTT
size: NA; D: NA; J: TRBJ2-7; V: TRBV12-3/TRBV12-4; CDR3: CASSQDSPSYEQYF; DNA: TGTGCCAGCAGTCAGGACAGTCCTTCCTACGAGCAGTACTTC
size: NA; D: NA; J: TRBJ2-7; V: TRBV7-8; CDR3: CASSSQYEQYF; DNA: TGTGCCAGCAGCTCACAGTACGAGCAGTACTTC
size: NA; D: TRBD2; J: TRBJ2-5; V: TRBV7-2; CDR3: CASSLTGGQETQYF; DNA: TGTGCCAGCAGCTTAACGGGGGGTCAAGAGACCCAGTACTTC
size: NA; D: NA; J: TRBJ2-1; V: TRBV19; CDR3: CASSMEDWSAYNEQFF; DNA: TGTGCCAGTAGTATGGAAGACTGGTCAGCCTACAATGAGCAGTTCTTC
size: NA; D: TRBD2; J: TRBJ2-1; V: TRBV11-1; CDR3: CASRMLTSGIQSYNEQFF; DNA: TGTGCCAGCAGAATGCTGACTAGCGGAATCCAGAGCTACAATGAGCAGTTCTTC
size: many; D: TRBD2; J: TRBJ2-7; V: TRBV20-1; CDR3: CSARTSGTINSYEQYF; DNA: TGCAGTGCTCGGACTAGCGGGACCATTAACTCCTACGAGCAGTACTTC
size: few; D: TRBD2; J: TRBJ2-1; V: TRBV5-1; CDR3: CASSLDGGRGLEQFF; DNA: TGCGCCAGCAGCTTGGATGGCGGGAGGGGTCTTGAGCAGTTCTTC
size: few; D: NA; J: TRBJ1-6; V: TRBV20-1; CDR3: CSARRGGQDNNSPLHF; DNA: TGCAGTGCTAGGAGGGGAGGGCAGGACAATAATTCACCCCTCCACTTT
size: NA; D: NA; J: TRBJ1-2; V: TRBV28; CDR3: CASSYWPRGYTF; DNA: TGTGCCAGCAGTTACTGGCCCAGAGGCTACACCTTC
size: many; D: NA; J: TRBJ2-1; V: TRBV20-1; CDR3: CSTGQTSYNEQFF; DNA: TGCAGCACCGGACAGACCTCCTACAATGAGCAGTTCTTC
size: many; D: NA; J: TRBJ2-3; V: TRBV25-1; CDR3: CASSRPLSDTQYF; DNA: TGTGCCAGCAGTAGACCCTTATCAGATACGCAGTATTTT
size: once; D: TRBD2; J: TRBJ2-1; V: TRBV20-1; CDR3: CCAPLRLAKYNEQFF; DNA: TGCTGTGCTCCCCTGCGACTAGCGAAATACAATGAGCAGTTCTTC
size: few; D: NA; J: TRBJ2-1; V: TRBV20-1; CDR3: CSVLGPSSYNEQFF; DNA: TGCAGTGTCCTCGGTCCGAGCTCCTACAATGAGCAGTTCTTC
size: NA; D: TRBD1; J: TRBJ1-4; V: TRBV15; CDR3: CATSTGTGAEKLFF; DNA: TGTGCCACCAGCACCGGGACAGGGGCCGAAAAACTGTTTTTT
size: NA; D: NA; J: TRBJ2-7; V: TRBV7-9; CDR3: CASSHRASYEQYF; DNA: TGTGCCAGCAGCCATCGGGCGTCCTACGAGCAGTACTTC
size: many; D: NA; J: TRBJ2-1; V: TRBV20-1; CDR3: CSASDWSNEQFF; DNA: TGCAGTGCTAGTGATTGGAGCAATGAGCAGTTCTTC
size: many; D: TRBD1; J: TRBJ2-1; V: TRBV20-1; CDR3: CSARATGDYNEQFF; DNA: TGCAGTGCTAGAGCCACAGGGGACTACAATGAGCAGTTCTTC
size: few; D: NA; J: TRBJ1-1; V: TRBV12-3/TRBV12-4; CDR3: CASSGQGGTEAFF; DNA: TGTGCCAGCAGTGGGCAGGGCGGCACTGAAGCTTTCTTT
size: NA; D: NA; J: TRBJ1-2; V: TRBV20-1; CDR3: CSARQADYGYTF; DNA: TGCAGTGCTCGCCAGGCCGATTATGGCTACACCTTC
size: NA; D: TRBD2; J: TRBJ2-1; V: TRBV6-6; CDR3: CATGTSGKNEQFF; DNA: TGTGCCACAGGGACTAGCGGGAAGAATGAGCAGTTCTTC
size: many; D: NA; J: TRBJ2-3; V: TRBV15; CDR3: CATSRDFLLRAVTSTDTQYF; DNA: TGTGCCACCAGCAGAGATTTTCTTCTCAGGGCAGTAACTAGCACAGATACGCAGTATTTT
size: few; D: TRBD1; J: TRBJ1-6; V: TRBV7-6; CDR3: CASSLSGQGFSPLHF; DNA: TGTGCCAGCAGCTTATCGGGACAGGGCTTTTCACCCCTCCACTTT
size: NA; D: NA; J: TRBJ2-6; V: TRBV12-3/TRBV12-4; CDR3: CASRPSSGANVLTF; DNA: TGTGCCAGCAGACCGAGCTCTGGGGCCAACGTCCTGACTTTC
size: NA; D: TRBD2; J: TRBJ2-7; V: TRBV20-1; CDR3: CSARGWGTSGRNPYEQYF; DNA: TGCAGTGCTAGAGGGTGGGGGACTAGCGGGAGGAACCCCTACGAGCAGTACTTC
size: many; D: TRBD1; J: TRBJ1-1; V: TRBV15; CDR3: CATAHTGTALMNTEAFF; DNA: TGTGCCACCGCCCATACCGGGACAGCCTTAATGAACACTGAAGCTTTCTTT
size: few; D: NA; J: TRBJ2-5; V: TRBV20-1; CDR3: CSARDIHRGPETQYF; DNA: TGCAGTGCTAGAGATATTCATAGGGGCCCAGAGACCCAGTACTTC
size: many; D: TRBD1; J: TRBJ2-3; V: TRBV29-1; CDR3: CSVERDRETDTQYF; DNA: TGCAGCGTTGAGAGGGACAGGGAAACAGATACGCAGTATTTT